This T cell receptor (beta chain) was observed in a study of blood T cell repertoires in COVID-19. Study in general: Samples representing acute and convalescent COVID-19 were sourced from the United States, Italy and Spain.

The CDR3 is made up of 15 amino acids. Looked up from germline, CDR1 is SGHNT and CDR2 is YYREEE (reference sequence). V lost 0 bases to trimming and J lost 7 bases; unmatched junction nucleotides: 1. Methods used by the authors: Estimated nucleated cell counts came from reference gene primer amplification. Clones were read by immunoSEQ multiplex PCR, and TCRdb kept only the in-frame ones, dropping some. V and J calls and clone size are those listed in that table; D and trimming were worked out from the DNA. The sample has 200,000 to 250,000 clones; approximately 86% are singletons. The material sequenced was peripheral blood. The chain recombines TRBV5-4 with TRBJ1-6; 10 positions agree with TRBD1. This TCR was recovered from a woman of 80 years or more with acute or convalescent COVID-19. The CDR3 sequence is CASSLGGQGNSPLHF. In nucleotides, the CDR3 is TGTGCCAGCAGCTTGGGGGGACAGGGGAATTCACCCCTCCACTTT.